The 8 T cell receptor beta chains below were found in one sample sequenced in a study of tissue T cells after allogeneic stem cell transplantation (dated by TCRdb to 2022 to 2024). The library came from the immunoSEQ multiplex PCR assay. Not all clones reach the TCRdb copy of this immuneACCESS table, which keeps in-frame sequences only. Checked studies attribute under half of the gap to unresolved V genes and leave the rest unexplained. The sample table lists approximately 4,700 clones, 32% of them with a count of one. The top ten constitute roughly 9% of the sample. Reading the label with the study, this specimen's time point is: mouse harvest day 14 after allogeneic transplant. Each mouse graft, delivered by tail vein injection, combined 10^6 splenic CD5+ T cells with 10^7 T-cell-depleted bone marrow cells. Input material: skin. These receptors all come from a female BALB/c mouse given C57BL/6 T cells with graft-versus-host disease after an allogeneic hematopoietic cell transplant.

In this sample, this clone turned up a few times. Mouse germline and gene names are used. The read terminates 1 residue ahead of where the CDR3 ends, so the germline J gene completes it. The V and J genes are TRBV23 and TRBJ2-7. There are 15 residues in the CDR3. Germline V gene data show CDR1 as KGHTA and CDR2 as FQNQQP. CDR3: CSSSQSLGGSYEQYF. The CDR3 bases that were read are TGCTCCAGCAGTCAATCGCTCGGGGGCTCCTATGAACAGTAC.

With regard to this clone: Here the gene names and germline are mouse. The sequence runs out 1 residue before the end of the CDR3; the remainder is reconstructed from the germline J gene. The J gene is TRBJ2-1, the V gene TRBV19; D unclear. The CDR3 spans 14 residues. The germline V gene encodes CDR1 FNHDT and CDR2 SITEND (reference sequence). Trimming shortened V by 1 base and J by 7 bases, and 12 bases separated the two germline ends. The CDR3 bases that were read are TGTGCCAGCAGTATAATCCGGGATCAAGCTGAGCAGTTC. Amino acid sequence: CASSIIRDQAEQF. The entire CDR3 protein is CASSIIRDQAEQFF.

Only a few counts were recorded for this clone. Mouse gene names and germline throughout. Read data end 1 residue before the CDR3 end; the end is taken from the germline J gene. The chain uses TRBV13-1 and TRBJ2-2; D not resolved. The V end lost 0 bases, the J end lost 4 bases, and 7 bases lay between the germline ends. The CDR3 runs 14 residues. Germline V gene data show CDR1 as NSHNY and CDR2 as SYGAGN. The CDR3 loop is CASSDGDGTGQLYF. The sequenced part of the CDR3 DNA is TGTGCCAGCAGTGATGGGGATGGCACCGGGCAGCTCTAC.

Worth noting for this clone: Here the gene names and germline are mouse. The CDR3 end is not reached by the read, which stops 1 residue before it; the germline J gene fills it in. This chain joins TRBV5 and TRBJ2-3; 10 nucleotides line up with TRBD2. The CDR3 runs to 15 residues. Per germline, CDR1 LGHNA and CDR2 YNLKQL (reference sequence). The trim removed 6 bases at V and 0 bases at J, leaving 3 bases unmatched. CDR3: CASRDWGSSAETLYF. The part of the CDR3 DNA that was read is TGTGCCAGCAGGGACTGGGGGTCTAGTGCAGAAACGCTGTAT.

With respect to this clone: Each gene name is a mouse one. The missing CDR3 end, 1 residue past where the read stops, is filled in from the germline J gene. The V call is TRBV29, the J call TRBJ2-7; no reliable D call. V lost 7 bases to trimming and J lost 3 bases, with 7 bases between them. This CDR3 region has 11 residues. Germline V lookup: CDR1 MSHET, CDR2 SYDVDS. CDR3 DNA (partial): TGTGCTAGCACCCGGGACTATGAACAGTAC. Translated: CASTRDYEQY. The whole CDR3 region reads CASTRDYEQYF.

Remarks on this clone: The germline and genes are mouse ones. The read ends 1 residue shy of where the CDR3 ends; the end is completed using the germline J gene. The chain recombines TRBV29 with TRBJ2-5, with 7 bases identical to TRBD1. Germline CDR1 MSHET, CDR2 SYDVDS. With V trimmed by 9 bases and J by 0 bases, 3 bases remained unmatched. This CDR3 is 13 amino acids long. The chain's CDR3 is CASRDSNQDTQYF. The sequenced part of the CDR3 DNA is TGTGCTAGTAGGGACAGTAACCAAGACACCCAGTAC.

Notes on this clone: The gene names here belong to mouse. The read terminates 1 residue ahead of where the CDR3 ends, so the germline J gene completes it. The chain employs TRBV15 and TRBJ2-4; D not certain. The germline V gene encodes CDR1 SGHND and CDR2 FRSKSL. There are 13 residues in the CDR3. V gave up 3 bases and J gave up 4 bases, with 8 bases separating them. The sequenced CDR3 bases are TGTGCCAGCAGTTTCGGGCAAGAAAACACCTTGTAC. Protein: CASSFGQENTLY. The full CDR3 protein reads CASSFGQENTLYF. Drawing the rest from reference TRBV15 and TRBJ2-4, the complete variable domain is DAGVTQTPRHEVAEKGQTIILKCEPVSGHNDLFWYRQTKIQGLELLSYFRSKSLMEDGGAFKDRFKAEMLNSSFSTLKIQPTEPKDSAVYLCASSFGQENTLYFGAGTRLSVL.

This clone was counted a few times. Gene names refer to mouse genes. The read terminates 1 residue before the CDR3 end, so the remaining end is supplied by the germline J gene. The chain carries TRBV4 and TRBJ2-7; TRBD1 matches at 8 bases. V gave up 5 bases and J gave up 4 bases; unmatched junction bases: 7. Germline loops: CDR1 LGHDT, CDR2 YNNKQL (reference sequence). CDR3 length: 14 residues. CDR3 DNA (partial): TGTGCCAGCAGCCGCGGACAGGGAGGATATGAACAGTAC. The encoded protein is CASSRGQGGYEQY. The whole CDR3 reads CASSRGQGGYEQYF.